The 11 T cell receptor beta chains below were found in one sample sequenced in a study of blood T cell repertoires in COVID-19. TCRdb keeps only in-frame clones here, not all; method: immunoSEQ multiplex PCR. In the table there are tens of thousands of clones, 80% to 90% of which are singletons. The sample consisted of peripheral blood. The receptors here all came from a woman aged 80 or older with acute or convalescent COVID-19.

The chain carries TRBV13 and TRBJ2-3, with 11 bases identical to TRBD2. With 5 bases clipped from V and 5 bases from J, the junction kept 12 bases outside the gene matches. The germline gives CDR1 PRHDT, CDR2 FYEKMQ (reference sequence). The CDR3 length is 17 residues. CDR3: CASSQEASGGRGDTQYF. CDR3 DNA sequence: TGTGCCAGCAGCCAAGAGGCTAGCGGGGGGCGGGGAGATACGCAGTATTTT.

This sequence joins TRBV6-5 and TRBJ2-7; 7 bases are shared with TRBD2. The V segment lost 2 bases and the J segment 6 bases; nucleotides outside the gene matches: 10. The CDR3 totals 15 residues. The germline CDR1 and CDR2 sequences are MNHEY and SVGAGI. In DNA, the CDR3 is TGTGCCAGCAGTTACCTGAGCGGGACCTCCGGCGAGCAGTACTTC. Translation gives CASSYLSGTSGEQYF.

In DNA, the CDR3 is TGTGCCAGCAGCTTAGCTCTAGCGGAAGGCACAGATACGCAGTATTTT. Its protein is CASSLALAEGTDTQYF. This chain connects TRBV7-2 to TRBJ2-3; the match to TRBD2 covers 7 bases. Germline V gene sequence: CDR1 SGHTA, CDR2 FQGNSA. CDR3 length: 16 residues. The V gene end was trimmed by 0 bases and the J gene end by 1 base; junction bases not matched to a gene: 4.

The chain links TRBV5-1 to TRBJ2-2; TRBD1 is a possible D gene (5 bases). This CDR3 is built from 16 residues. Germline CDR1 and CDR2: SGHRS and YFSETQ. V lost 0 bases to trimming and J lost 7 bases, with 16 bases between them. CDR3 sequence (DNA): TGCGCCAGCAGCTTGGAATCTGGGGCAATAGGCGGGGAGCTGTTTTTT. Translating it yields CASSLESGAIGGELFF.

The rearrangement uses TRBV7-9 and TRBJ2-3; D gene ambiguous. The V gene's germline CDR1 is SEHNR and CDR2 FQNEAQ (reference sequence). Trimming took off 3 bases at V and 0 bases at J, with 13 bases between the two ends. The CDR3 contains 16 residues. The CDR3 sequence is CASSLAGPASTDTQYF. The CDR3, as DNA: TGTGCCAGCAGCTTGGCAGGCCCAGCTAGCACAGATACGCAGTATTTT.

This clone appeared a single time. The chain has TRBV6-4 and TRBJ2-3; the match to TRBD2 covers 10 bases. J was trimmed by 4 bases and V by 6 bases; bases with no gene match: 4. CDR1 is MRHNA and CDR2 is SNTAGT in the germline V gene. The CDR3 contains 14 residues. The CDR3 bases are TGTGCCAGCAGCGATAGCGGGGGGTCAGATACGCAGTATTTT. This codes for CASSDSGGSDTQYF.

J is TRBJ2-7 and V is TRBV18, with 12 bases identical to TRBD2. Unmatched junction bases numbered 5, after V lost 6 bases and J lost 5 bases. This CDR3 spans 14 amino acids. CDR1 and CDR2 from the germline V gene are KGHSH and LQKENI. The CDR3 bases are TGTGCCAGCTCGCTAGCGGGAGGGCTCGACGAGCAGTACTTC. Its protein is CASSLAGGLDEQYF. Looking up the rest from reference TRBV18 and TRBJ2-7 gives the full variable domain: NAGVMQNPRHLVRRRGQEARLRCSPMKGHSHVYWYRQLPEEGLKFMVYLQKENIIDESGMPKERFSAEFPKEGPSILRIQQVVRGDSAAYFCASSLAGGLDEQYFGPGTRLTVT.

This clone appeared a few times. The rearrangement uses TRBV10-2 and TRBJ1-5; D is uncertain. Germline V lookup: CDR1 WSHSY, CDR2 SAAADI. Trimming removed 3 bases from V and 0 bases from J, with 9 bases in between. The CDR3 runs 15 residues. This chain's CDR3 is CASSDADYSNQPQHF. The CDR3 coding sequence is TGCGCCAGCAGTGACGCAGATTATAGCAATCAGCCCCAGCATTTT.

The chain joins TRBV25-1 to TRBJ2-3; 8 bases are shared with TRBD2. The V gene end was trimmed by 5 bases and the J gene end by 4 bases; junction bases not matched to a gene: 11. The CDR3 spans 16 residues. The germline gives CDR1 MGHDK, CDR2 SYGVNS. The CDR3 DNA reads as TGTGCCAGCAGTTTCAACCCGGGACTAGTAGCAGATACGCAGTATTTT. Amino acids: CASSFNPGLVADTQYF.

V usage is TRBV9 and J usage is TRBJ1-2; 7 nucleotides align to TRBD1. V gave up 4 bases and J gave up 4 bases; unmatched junction bases: 10. The CDR3 runs to 15 residues. Germline CDR1 reads SGDLS; CDR2 reads YYNGEE. CDR3 sequence reads: CASSNRDRHSYGYTF. The DNA of the CDR3 is TGTGCCAGCAGCAACCGGGACAGACACTCCTATGGCTACACCTTC.

The chain has TRBV4-2 and TRBJ1-1; 9 bases fit TRBD1. The CDR3 totals 14 residues. Trimming took 3 bases from V and 7 from J; bases not matched to a gene: 6. Germline assignment: CDR1 LGHNA and CDR2 YNFKEQ. The CDR3, as DNA: TGTGCCAGCAGCCATCCGGGACAGGGAGGTGAAGCTTTCTTT. Protein sequence: CASSHPGQGGEAFF.